This T cell receptor beta chain was captured by sequencing in a study of T cell responses to AZD1222 COVID-19 vaccine. The protocol was immunoSEQ multiplex PCR, while the TCRdb copy is restricted to in-frame clones and leaves out a portion. The sample yields approximately 180,000 clones, almost 95% seen once. The V gene's germline CDR1 is SGHTA and CDR2 FQGNSA. The CDR3 has 16 residues. V lost 1 base to trimming and J lost 4 bases; unmatched junction nucleotides: 4. The sequencing used peripheral blood, collected on day 0 of AZD1222 vaccination. The chain links TRBV7-2 to TRBJ1-5; 10 nucleotides match TRBD1. The receptor comes from an adult in good health. In DNA, the CDR3 is TGTGCCAGCAGCTTAGTTGACAGGGGGCGAAATCAGCCCCAGCATTTT. Translating it yields CASSLVDRGRNQPQHF.